These 18 T cell receptor beta chains share one sample of origin, sequenced in a study of blood T cell repertoires in COVID-19. The assay was immunoSEQ multiplex PCR, and TCRdb's table has in-frame clones only and misses some. The sample holds around 140,000 clones; about 87% are singletons and the top ten take more than 9%. Sequenced sample: peripheral blood. The receptor set was obtained from a man aged 55 to 70 with active or convalescent COVID-19.

The genes are TRBV28 and TRBJ2-5; TRBD1 matches 8 bases. Unmatched junction bases numbered 10, after V lost 3 bases and J lost 4 bases. In germline, CDR1 is MDHEN, CDR2 SYDVKM. This CDR3 is 16 amino acids long. The DNA for the CDR3 is TGTGCCAGCAGTTTTAGTAAGGACAGGGTCGGAGAGACCCAGTACTTC. Its protein product is CASSFSKDRVGETQYF. Variable domain in full (rest from reference TRBV28 and TRBJ2-5): DVKVTQSSRYLVKRTGEKVFLECVQDMDHENMFWYRQDPGLGLRLIYFSYDVKMKEKGDIPEGYSVSREKKERFSLILESASTNQTSMYLCASSFSKDRVGETQYFGPGTRLLVL.

The gene calls are TRBV11-2 and TRBJ2-3; 9 nucleotides line up with TRBD1. CDR1 and CDR2 from the germline V gene are SGHAT and FQNNGV. This CDR3 is built from 16 residues. The J segment lost 4 bases and the V segment lost 4 bases, leaving 9 bases of the junction unmatched. The CDR3, as DNA: TGTGCCAGCAGCTCGTTACAGGGGGCGCGTCCAGATACGCAGTATTTT. Its translation is CASSSLQGARPDTQYF.

The chain recombines TRBV6-5 with TRBJ1-2, with D perhaps TRBD1 (6 bases). The CDR3 has 15 residues. V gave up 2 bases and J gave up 0 bases, with 10 bases separating them. Germline V gene sequence: CDR1 MNHEY, CDR2 SVGAGI. CDR3: CASSYRAGANYGYTF. The CDR3 DNA is TGTGCCAGCAGTTACAGGGCAGGGGCTAACTATGGCTACACCTTC.

V is TRBV28 and J is TRBJ1-5, with TRBD1 matching 8 bases. The CDR3 spans 16 residues. The ends lost 6 bases at V and 3 bases at J; junction bases unmatched: 10. Looked up from germline, CDR1 is MDHEN and CDR2 is SYDVKM. The CDR3 region has the DNA TGTGCCAGCAGCACCCGCGGACAGGGCGACAATCAGCCCCAGCATTTT. This gives the protein CASSTRGQGDNQPQHF.

V is TRBV9 and J is TRBJ2-1; a possible D gene is TRBD2 (6 bases). CDR1 and CDR2 (germline): SGDLS, YYNGEE. V was clipped by 3 bases and J by 4 bases, with 11 bases between them. The CDR3 extends over 14 amino acids. The DNA of the CDR3 is TGTGCCAGCAGCGGCCGGGACTGGTACAATGAGCAGTTCTTC. It codes for CASSGRDWYNEQFF.

The V and J genes are TRBV18 and TRBJ1-1; D is uncertain. From germline, CDR1 is KGHSH and CDR2 LQKENI. Trimming stripped 2 bases from V and 0 bases from J, with 10 bases between. The CDR3 loop spans 15 amino acids. The CDR3 region has the DNA TGTGCCAGCTCACCATCGGCAGGCTTGAACACTGAAGCTTTCTTT. It codes for CASSPSAGLNTEAFF.

The chain combines TRBV18 with TRBJ1-6; TRBD1 aligns across 7 bases. The CDR3 totals 16 residues. Germline values: CDR1 KGHSH, CDR2 LQKENI. V was clipped by 1 base and J by 4 bases; unmatched bases: 4. The CDR3 sequence is CASSPQGAKYNSPLHF. The CDR3 bases are TGTGCCAGCTCACCACAGGGGGCGAAATATAATTCACCCCTCCACTTT. Combining the CDR3 with reference TRBV18 and TRBJ1-6 gives the whole variable domain NAGVMQNPRHLVRRRGQEARLRCSPMKGHSHVYWYRQLPEEGLKFMVYLQKENIIDESGMPKERFSAEFPKEGPSILRIQQVVRGDSAAYFCASSPQGAKYNSPLHFGNGTRLTVT.

The V and J genes are TRBV5-1 and TRBJ2-1, with 15 bases lining up with TRBD2. There are 15 residues in the CDR3. CDR1 SGHRS and CDR2 YFSETQ come from the germline V gene. Trimming removed 3 bases from V and 10 bases from J; junction bases left unmatched: 5. In nucleotides, the CDR3 is TGCGCCAGCAGCTGGACTAGCGGGAGGGCTGGAGAGCAGTTCTTC. Protein: CASSWTSGRAGEQFF.

This chain uses TRBV19 with TRBJ1-4, with D tentatively TRBD1 (5 bases). This CDR3 region has 15 residues. V lost 1 base, J lost 1 base, and 7 bases lay in between. Germline V gene sequence: CDR1 LNHDA, CDR2 SQIVND (reference sequence). The CDR3 reads CASSIGGQTNEKLFF. As DNA, the CDR3 is TGTGCCAGTAGTATAGGAGGACAAACTAATGAAAAACTGTTTTTT.

This clone has just a few counts. This CDR3 is CASSLSYSNQPQHF. The CDR3 nucleotides are TGTGCCAGCAGTTTATCGTATAGCAATCAGCCCCAGCATTTT. This chain connects TRBV28 to TRBJ1-5; D is unresolved. The CDR3 extends over 14 amino acids. Trimming took 1 base from V and 0 from J, leaving 4 bases between them. Germline V gene lookup returns CDR1 MDHEN and CDR2 SYDVKM.

The chain is built from TRBV7-3 and TRBJ2-5; 11 positions match TRBD2. Per germline, CDR1 SGHTA and CDR2 FQGTGA. This CDR3 is built from 15 residues. V lost 1 base to trimming and J lost 3 bases; unmatched junction nucleotides: 1. The CDR3 region has the DNA TGTGCCAGCAGCTTAATGGGACTAGCGGAAGAGACCCAGTACTTC. Amino acid sequence: CASSLMGLAEETQYF. The full variable domain, completed using reference TRBV7-3 and TRBJ2-5, is GAGVSQTPSNKVTEKGKYVELRCDPISGHTALYWYRQSLGQGPEFLIYFQGTGAADDSGLPNDRFFAVRPEGSVSTLKIQRTERGDSAVYLCASSLMGLAEETQYFGPGTRLLVL.

V usage is TRBV7-3 and J usage is TRBJ2-3; TRBD1 matches 7 bases. From germline, CDR1 is SGHTA and CDR2 FQGTGA. Trimming took 5 bases from V and 6 from J; bases not matched to a gene: 8. There are 14 residues in the CDR3. The CDR3 DNA follows: TGTGCCAGCAGCCTTCGACAGGGATTGGATACGCAGTATTTT. Its translation: CASSLRQGLDTQYF.

CDR3 DNA: TGTGCCAGCAGCCAGGGGTTCTACGAGCAGTACTTC. It encodes CASSQGFYEQYF. The chain joins TRBV6-5 to TRBJ2-7, with D perhaps matching TRBD1 (6 bases). The germline V and J ends were trimmed by 6 bases and 3 bases, with 9 bases remaining between them. Germline CDR1 is MNHEY and CDR2 is SVGAGI. The CDR3 loop spans 12 amino acids.

This clone was recorded once. The chain is built from TRBV28 and TRBJ2-7; TRBD2 aligns across 12 bases. J was trimmed by 3 bases and V by 6 bases; bases with no gene match: 6. From germline, CDR1 is MDHEN and CDR2 SYDVKM. The CDR3 is 15 residues long. The CDR3 sequence: CASRTTSGRIYEQYF. CDR3 sequence (DNA): TGTGCCAGCAGAACGACTAGCGGGAGAATCTACGAGCAGTACTTC. Based on the CDR3 plus reference TRBV28 and TRBJ2-7, the full variable domain is DVKVTQSSRYLVKRTGEKVFLECVQDMDHENMFWYRQDPGLGLRLIYFSYDVKMKEKGDIPEGYSVSREKKERFSLILESASTNQTSMYLCASRTTSGRIYEQYFGPGTRLTVT.

This sequence joins TRBV19 and TRBJ1-4; D perhaps matches TRBD1 (5 bases). The germline V and J ends were trimmed by 3 bases and 0 bases, with 11 bases remaining between them. Germline V CDR1 and CDR2: LNHDA, SQIVND (reference sequence). CDR3 size: 16 residues. CDR3 sequence reads: CASSMSTVTTNEKLFF. Here the CDR3 DNA reads TGTGCCAGTAGTATGTCGACAGTTACAACTAATGAAAAACTGTTTTTT.

The gene calls are TRBV9 and TRBJ2-1, with 11 bases identical to TRBD2. CDR3 length: 17 amino acids. CDR1 and CDR2 (germline): SGDLS, YYNGEE. Germline trimming cut 3 bases from V and 5 bases from J; bases unmatched to any gene: 10. CDR3 nucleotides: TGTGCCAGCAGCGACCCCGGGACTAGCGGCCGTCACAATGAGCAGTTCTTC. This encodes CASSDPGTSGRHNEQFF. The full variable domain, its missing parts supplied by reference TRBV9 and TRBJ2-1, is DSGVTQTPKHLITATGQRVTLRCSPRSGDLSVYWYQQSLDQGLQFLIQYYNGEERAKGNILERFSAQQFPDLHSELNLSSLELGDSALYFCASSDPGTSGRHNEQFFGPGTRLTVL.

The chain joins TRBV4-3 to TRBJ2-5, with a possible D match to TRBD2 (6 bases). The germline V gene has CDR1 LGHNA and CDR2 YSLEER. The CDR3 covers 17 residues. The germline V and J ends were trimmed by 2 bases and 5 bases, with 21 bases remaining between them. DNA of the CDR3: TGCGCCAGCAGCCAATATTTATTCGGGGGAAGCGGCGAGACCCAGTACTTC. Amino acid sequence: CASSQYLFGGSGETQYF.

This chain links TRBV19 with TRBJ1-2; D gene ambiguous. The length of the CDR3 is 15 residues. V lost 8 bases, J lost 3 bases, and 19 bases lay in between. CDR1 is LNHDA and CDR2 is SQIVND in the germline V gene (reference sequence). The chain's CDR3 is CASSLQSKGDYGYTF. The CDR3 DNA follows: TGTGCCAGTTCCCTCCAGAGCAAGGGAGACTATGGCTACACCTTC. The complete variable domain, with remaining parts taken from reference TRBV19 and TRBJ1-2, reads DGGITQSPKYLFRKEGQNVTLSCEQNLNHDAMYWYRQDPGQGLRLIYYSQIVNDFQKGDIAEGYSVSREKKESFPLTVTSAQKNPTAFYLCASSLQSKGDYGYTFGSGTRLTVV.